This TCR beta chain was sequenced during a study of T-cell reconstitution after alpha-beta-depleted transplantation in children. Study results and caveats: The origin of high day-60 TCRbeta diversity in some patients lay in surviving recipient T cells and thymic progenitors. About two months after transplant, alpha-beta T cells reportedly came from several hundred expanded graft clones. Fresh T-cell production supplied most of the T-cell counts and diversity seen one year after transplant.

Construction of the TCRbeta library involved unique molecular identifiers. TCRdb reprocessed the PCR reads with MiXCR, giving one entry per CDR3 protein. The sample holds approximately 350,000 distinct CDR3 sequences, under 20% seen once. Germline assignment: CDR1 SGHVT and CDR2 SQSDAQ. V shed 2 bases and J 4 bases; nucleotides not matched to a gene: 9. This CDR3 has 16 amino acids. There are a few counts of this clonotype. Its specificity is unknown. The TCR originated in a male patient between 2 and 10 years old who had a stem cell transplant for acute lymphoblastic leukemia, so the T cells may come from the graft donor. This chain links TRBV7-4 with TRBJ2-7; 9 bases agree with TRBD2. Material: PBMCs, mostly from graft donor cells, obtained 360 days after TCRalphabeta/CD19-depleted stem cell transplant. CDR3 protein: CASSLRRLADGYEQYF. CDR3 bases: TGTGCCAGCAGCTTACGACGACTAGCGGACGGTTACGAGCAGTACTTC.